This TCR beta chain was sequenced in a study of cytomegalovirus exposure and HLA in healthy donors. PCR used 60 Vbeta primers and 13 Jbeta primers. Profiling relied on immunoSEQ multiplex PCR, and the TCRdb table lists in-frame clones only, not all of them. Here the sample spans around 130,000 clones, just over 75% being singletons. Study-level points and caveats: Within an earlier analysis, most TCR beta V segments proved productive either about 87% or about 30% of the time. Using a false discovery rate of 0.05, a later analysis showed that fewer than 20,000 TCR beta sequences were associated with HLA alleles.

For this clone: Its target is unknown.

The CDR3 consists of 15 residues. Trimming at V came to 5 bases and at J to 4 bases, leaving 7 bases not matched to a gene. Looked up from germline, CDR1 is MNHEY and CDR2 is SMNVEV (reference sequence). V gene TRBV27 combines with J gene TRBJ2-3, with TRBD2 identical over 9 bases. The receptor was derived from a woman between 50 and 59 years old in good health and CMV-seronegative. Sequences were obtained from PBMCs. CDR3 loop: CASSPGLAFSDTQYF. Here the CDR3 DNA reads TGTGCCAGCAGTCCAGGACTAGCGTTTTCAGATACGCAGTATTTT.